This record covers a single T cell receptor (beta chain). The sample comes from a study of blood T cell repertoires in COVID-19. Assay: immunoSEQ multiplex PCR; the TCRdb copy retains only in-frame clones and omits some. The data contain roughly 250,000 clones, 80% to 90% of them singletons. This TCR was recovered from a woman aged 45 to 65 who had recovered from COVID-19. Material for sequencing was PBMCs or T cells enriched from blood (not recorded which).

The CDR3 region is CASKQWGEEQYF. The CDR3 DNA follows: TGTGCCAGCAAACAGTGGGGGGAAGAGCAGTACTTC. The V gene is TRBV28, the J gene TRBJ2-7; D might be TRBD2 (6 bases). The CDR3 is made up of 12 amino acids. CDR1 and CDR2 (germline): MDHEN, SYDVKM. Trimming left V 7 bases short and J 7 bases short, with 14 bases between.